A selection of T cell receptor beta chains follows, all from one sample in a study of monozygotic twins with cystic fibrosis. Clones were read by immunoSEQ multiplex PCR, and TCRdb kept only the in-frame ones, dropping some. The sample carries 30,000 or so clones, around 96% recorded once. The sample consisted of blood. The receptors shown here come from a girl aged 2-10 years with cystic fibrosis. The CDR3 runs from the conserved cysteine through the conserved F or W. The D gene is left open where the match is weak. Not all rows give a size; the values are once, few, many and, for expanded clones, a class.

d_call: -; v_call: TRBV14; clone_size: -; cdr3_length: 12; j_call: TRBJ2-1; cdr3_nt: TGTGCCAGCAGCCAAGTCACAGCAGAGCAGTTCTTC; cdr3_aa: CASSQVTAEQFF
d_call: -; v_call: TRBV19; clone_size: -; cdr3_length: 16; j_call: TRBJ1-4; cdr3_nt: TGTGCCAGTAGTATAGAAATCCGGGGGTCCACCGAAAAACTGTTTTTT; cdr3_aa: CASSIEIRGSTEKLFF
d_call: -; v_call: TRBV6-6; clone_size: -; cdr3_length: 13; j_call: TRBJ1-5; cdr3_nt: TGTGCCAGCACCCCTGAGAGGTTGCAGCCCCAGCATTTT; cdr3_aa: CASTPERLQPQHF
d_call: TRBD1; v_call: TRBV13; clone_size: few; cdr3_length: 13; j_call: TRBJ1-1; cdr3_nt: TGTGCCAGCAGCTCTTTCGGACAGGCTGAAGCTTTCTTT; cdr3_aa: CASSSFGQAEAFF
d_call: -; v_call: TRBV7-8; clone_size: -; cdr3_length: 16; j_call: TRBJ1-6; cdr3_nt: TGTGCCAGCAGCTTAGGAGGAGGGGTAGGAAATTCACCCCTCCACTTT; cdr3_aa: CASSLGGGVGNSPLHF
d_call: -; v_call: TRBV6-5; clone_size: -; cdr3_length: 15; j_call: TRBJ2-7; cdr3_nt: TGTGCCAGCAGATCCCTCGGGACTTCGGGCTACGAGCAGTACTTC; cdr3_aa: CASRSLGTSGYEQYF
d_call: -; v_call: TRBV6-5; clone_size: once; cdr3_length: 13; j_call: TRBJ1-5; cdr3_nt: TGTGCCAGCAGTTACTCGAACAATCAGCCCCAGCATTTT; cdr3_aa: CASSYSNNQPQHF
d_call: TRBD1; v_call: TRBV6-5; clone_size: -; cdr3_length: 12; j_call: TRBJ2-7; cdr3_nt: TGTGCCAGCCACAGGGGGGTCGACGAGCAGTACTTC; cdr3_aa: CASHRGVDEQYF
d_call: TRBD2; v_call: TRBV7-9; clone_size: -; cdr3_length: 16; j_call: TRBJ2-7; cdr3_nt: TGTGCCAGCAGCCCGCAGGCGGGAGGGTACCCCTACGAGCAGTACTTC; cdr3_aa: CASSPQAGGYPYEQYF
d_call: -; v_call: TRBV30; clone_size: -; cdr3_length: 12; j_call: TRBJ2-1; cdr3_nt: TGTGCCTGGGCTAGCTCCTACAATGAGCAGTTCTTC; cdr3_aa: CAWASSYNEQFF
d_call: -; v_call: TRBV18; clone_size: -; cdr3_length: 12; j_call: TRBJ2-5; cdr3_nt: TGTGCCAGCTCCCAAGGCCAAGAGACCCAGTACTTC; cdr3_aa: CASSQGQETQYF
d_call: TRBD2; v_call: TRBV2; clone_size: once; cdr3_length: 14; j_call: TRBJ2-5; cdr3_nt: TGTGCCAGCATGTGGGGGACTAACCAAGAGACCCAGTACTTC; cdr3_aa: CASMWGTNQETQYF
d_call: -; v_call: TRBV19; clone_size: -; cdr3_length: 14; j_call: TRBJ2-7; cdr3_nt: TGTGCCAGTAGTATCACCCAGGGCTTGGGCGAGCAGTACTTC; cdr3_aa: CASSITQGLGEQYF